This TCR beta chain came from a study of T cell repertoires in cytomegalovirus infection. Study at large: Public TCR beta signature analysis indicated the presence of both CMV infection and matching HLA type.

As concerns this clonotype: The antigen is unknown.

TCRdb analysed the reads with MiXCR anew, one entry per CDR3 protein. This sample has tens of thousands of distinct CDR3 sequences, with roughly 20% found just once. Germline V gene sequence: CDR1 PRHDT, CDR2 FYEKMQ (reference sequence). V dropped 4 bases and J dropped 7 bases, with 17 bases sitting between them. The CDR3 covers 14 residues. The sequences come from CD8+ T cells from cultured PBMCs, collected from culture after CMV antigen stimulation. The rearrangement joins TRBV13 to TRBJ2-7, with D tentatively TRBD2 (6 bases). The source of this sequence is a human donor in good health (CMV status not recorded). Some clones in this sample may be carry-over from other donors' samples. CDR3 amino acids: CASSSRDSLGEQYF. The CDR3 bases are TGTGCCAGCAGCTCCAGGGACTCCCTGGGGGAGCAGTACTTC.